The 22 T cell receptor beta chains below were found in one sample sequenced in a study of cytomegalovirus exposure and HLA in healthy donors. 60 Vbeta and 13 Jbeta primers were used in PCR. Measured with immunoSEQ multiplex PCR; TCRdb has only the in-frame clones, and not every one. The table shows roughly 180,000 clones, with 84% occurring only once. The material sequenced was PBMCs. Every receptor here comes from a man younger than 40 in good health and CMV-seronegative.

The count of this clone is one. The gene calls are TRBV11-2 and TRBJ1-1, with D possibly matching TRBD1 (5 bases). The CDR3 has 14 amino acids. Germline V gene sequence: CDR1 SGHAT, CDR2 FQNNGV. V was shortened by 2 bases and J by 3 bases, with 10 bases between the two germline ends. Here the CDR3 DNA reads TGTGCCAGCAGCTTATCGGGGGTGGACACTGAAGCTTTCTTT. Amino acids: CASSLSGVDTEAFF.

The J gene is TRBJ1-5, the V gene TRBV5-4; D is possibly TRBD1 (5 bases). The CDR3 covers 18 residues. Germline V CDR1 and CDR2: SGHNT, YYREEE (reference sequence). Trimming pared 0 bases from V and 5 bases from J, leaving 21 bases between. As DNA, the CDR3 is TGTGCCAGCAGCTTGGGACCAGGTGGTAGGGGTGACGATCAGCCCCAGCATTTT. It codes for CASSLGPGGRGDDQPQHF.

V usage is TRBV19 and J usage is TRBJ2-1; no reliable D call. This CDR3 has 11 residues. Germline V lookup: CDR1 LNHDA, CDR2 SQIVND (reference sequence). Trimming shortened V by 7 bases and J by 4 bases, and 5 bases separated the two germline ends. This chain's CDR3 is CASKTYNEQFF. The CDR3 DNA reads TGTGCCAGTAAAACATACAATGAGCAGTTCTTC.

A few counts support this clone. J is TRBJ1-2 and V is TRBV5-1; perhaps TRBD1 as D (5 bases). CDR3 length: 16 amino acids. The germline V gene encodes CDR1 SGHRS and CDR2 YFSETQ. Between the trimmed V and J ends, which lost 0 bases and 5 bases, there was a span of 17 bases. CDR3 sequence: CASSLGAGLIPYGYTF. The CDR3 nucleotides are TGCGCCAGCAGCTTGGGGGCAGGGCTGATCCCTTATGGCTACACCTTC.

The rearrangement uses TRBV6-1 and TRBJ1-5; D is ambiguous. Germline V CDR1 and CDR2: MNHNS, SASEGT. V was trimmed by 7 bases and J by 4 bases, leaving 11 bases between them. The CDR3 totals 13 residues. The CDR3 loop is CASTTVQNQPQHF. The CDR3 region has the DNA TGTGCCAGCACCACAGTACAAAATCAGCCCCAGCATTTT.

This chain joins TRBV28 and TRBJ1-4; 8 nucleotides agree with TRBD1. With 5 bases clipped from V and 6 bases from J, the junction kept 5 bases outside the gene matches. This CDR3 region has 14 residues. The V gene's germline CDR1 is MDHEN and CDR2 SYDVKM. CDR3 nucleotides: TGTGCCAGCAGTGCAACAGGGGGGGATGAAAAACTGTTTTTT. This translates into CASSATGGDEKLFF.

This clone came up a few times. The V call is TRBV18, the J call TRBJ2-7; D is perhaps TRBD2 (6 bases). This CDR3 spans 13 amino acids. The V gene's germline CDR1 is KGHSH and CDR2 LQKENI. V lost 3 bases and J lost 4, with 10 bases in between. Here the CDR3 reads CASSPGLTYEQYF. The CDR3 DNA follows: TGTGCCAGCTCACCGGGACTTACTTACGAGCAGTACTTC.

This clone came up a few times. At one end, the junction sequence differs from germline, possibly due to a read error. The chain combines TRBV5-4 with TRBJ2-4, with 8 bases lining up with TRBD2. Germline assignment: CDR1 SGHNT and CDR2 YYREEE (reference sequence). This CDR3 comprises 15 residues. The CDR3: CASSPGLGATNIQYF. The DNA for the CDR3 is TGTGCCAGCAGCCCGGGACTAGGGGCCACAAACATTCAGTACTTC.

This chain links TRBV5-6 with TRBJ2-7; 11 bases align to TRBD2. This CDR3 has 18 residues. Per the germline V gene, CDR1 is SGHDT and CDR2 is YYEEEE. V dropped 0 bases and J dropped 0; count of bases not matched to a gene: 8. CDR3 sequence: CASSLGKGGLAGSYEQYF. Written as DNA, the CDR3 is TGTGCCAGCAGCTTGGGAAAGGGCGGACTAGCGGGCTCCTACGAGCAGTACTTC.

The rearrangement joins TRBV27 to TRBJ2-3; 7 bases are a match to TRBD2. The germline V gene encodes CDR1 MNHEY and CDR2 SMNVEV (reference sequence). The CDR3 contains 14 residues. The ends lost 5 bases at V and 5 bases at J; junction bases unmatched: 7. CDR3 region: CASSPRLAGDTQYF. CDR3 in DNA: TGTGCCAGCAGTCCCAGACTAGCCGGAGATACGCAGTATTTT.

The gene calls are TRBV11-2 and TRBJ2-1; D is possibly TRBD2 (6 bases). The CDR3 length is 15 residues. The V end lost 1 base, the J end lost 4 bases, and 11 bases lay between the germline ends. Germline V lookup: CDR1 SGHAT, CDR2 FQNNGV. CDR3 amino acids: CASSLVAGTYNEQFF. CDR3 coding DNA: TGTGCCAGCAGCTTAGTGGCAGGGACTTACAATGAGCAGTTCTTC.

This clone has only one observation. This chain joins TRBV15 and TRBJ1-2; TRBD1 matches at 10 bases. Trimming took 8 bases from V and 7 from J; bases not matched to a gene: 13. The CDR3 runs to 15 residues. Germline assignment: CDR1 LNHNV and CDR2 YYDKDF (reference sequence). DNA for the CDR3: TGTGCCACCCACAATCCTAAGACAGGGGGCTCTGGCTACACCTTC. The encoded protein is CATHNPKTGGSGYTF. Full variable domain (outside the CDR3, taken from reference TRBV15 and TRBJ1-2): DAMVIQNPRYQVTQFGKPVTLSCSQTLNHNVMYWYQQKSSQAPKLLFHYYDKDFNNEADTPDNFQSRRPNTSFCFLDIRSPGLGDTAMYLCATHNPKTGGSGYTFGSGTRLTVV.

The chain recombines TRBV28 with TRBJ1-1; 7 bases are a match to TRBD1. The CDR3 length is 15 residues. Germline trimming cut 6 bases from V and 5 bases from J; bases unmatched to any gene: 12. CDR1 and CDR2 (germline): MDHEN, SYDVKM. DNA for the CDR3: TGTGCCAGCAGAACGATAGGGGGCGGATGGACTGAAGCTTTCTTT. It is translated as CASRTIGGGWTEAFF. Full variable domain (outside the CDR3, taken from reference TRBV28 and TRBJ1-1): DVKVTQSSRYLVKRTGEKVFLECVQDMDHENMFWYRQDPGLGLRLIYFSYDVKMKEKGDIPEGYSVSREKKERFSLILESASTNQTSMYLCASRTIGGGWTEAFFGQGTRLTVV.

This clone showed up just a few times. This sequence joins TRBV6-1 and TRBJ2-7; D remains unclear. The CDR3 is made up of 9 amino acids. With 6 bases removed from V and 6 bases from J, the gap between germline ends came to 3 bases. Germline CDR1 reads MNHNS; CDR2 reads SASEGT. Written as DNA, the CDR3 is TGTGCCAGCAGCGGCGAGCAGTACTTC. Translation: CASSGEQYF.

Details on this clone: Compared with germline, one end of the junction differs, possibly owing to a read error. V gene TRBV7-8 combines with J gene TRBJ2-2, with 7 bases identical to TRBD1. Germline V gene data show CDR1 as SGHVS and CDR2 as FQNEAQ. CDR3 size: 19 residues. CDR3 protein: CASSSPEGGVSIVTGELFF. CDR3 sequence (DNA): TGTGCCAGCAGCTCACCCGAAGGGGGCGTCAGTATCGTTACCGGAGAGCTGTTTTTT.

This rearrangement joins TRBV5-4 to TRBJ1-2; D might be TRBD1 (6 bases). Germline CDR1 SGHNT, CDR2 YYREEE (reference sequence). This CDR3 comprises 18 residues. Trimming left V 0 bases short and J 2 bases short, with 20 bases between. The CDR3 region has the DNA TGTGCCAGCAGCTTGGCCCCAGGGGTGATAGGCGGCAACTATGGCTACACCTTC. Its translation: CASSLAPGVIGGNYGYTF.

This clone was recorded only once. V usage is TRBV2 and J usage is TRBJ1-3, with TRBD1 as a possible D gene (5 bases). Between the trimmed V and J ends, which lost 7 bases and 5 bases, there was a span of 21 bases. This CDR3 region has 16 residues. Germline V gene data show CDR1 as SNHLY and CDR2 as FYNNEI. The CDR3 sequence: CASMMTDSRLRNTIYF. The CDR3 coding sequence is TGTGCCAGCATGATGACCGACAGTCGATTAAGAAACACCATATATTTT.

The chain couples TRBV6-1 to TRBJ1-5; 7 bases align to TRBD1. The CDR3 has 15 residues. Germline-derived CDR1 and CDR2 are MNHNS and SASEGT. Trimming took 0 bases from V and 6 from J; bases not matched to a gene: 5. The CDR3 loop reads CASSEAEGARQPQHF. The DNA of the CDR3 is TGTGCCAGCAGTGAAGCCGAGGGGGCTCGTCAGCCCCAGCATTTT.

The chain has TRBV28 and TRBJ1-5; 8 bases are shared with TRBD1. With 11 bases clipped from V and 6 bases from J, the junction kept 12 bases outside the gene matches. This CDR3 contains 14 residues. CDR1 and CDR2 (germline): MDHEN, SYDVKM. CDR3 loop: CAWCRRGLGQPQHF. CDR3 bases: TGTGCCTGGTGTCGCAGGGGGCTTGGTCAGCCCCAGCATTTT. The entire variable domain, with the rest obtained from reference TRBV28 and TRBJ1-5, is as follows: DVKVTQSSRYLVKRTGEKVFLECVQDMDHENMFWYRQDPGLGLRLIYFSYDVKMKEKGDIPEGYSVSREKKERFSLILESASTNQTSMYLCAWCRRGLGQPQHFGDGTRLSIL.

V and J are TRBV10-2 and TRBJ2-5, with D unclear. Trimming took off 2 bases at V and 11 bases at J, with 12 bases between the two ends. From germline, CDR1 is WSHSY and CDR2 SAAADI. The CDR3 loop spans 12 amino acids. CDR3 DNA sequence: TGCGCCAGCAGTGAGCGGCCCTTGGAGCAGTACTTC. Translating gives CASSERPLEQYF.

V usage is TRBV2 and J usage is TRBJ1-1; no firm D call. CDR1 SNHLY and CDR2 FYNNEI come from the germline V gene. The V gene lost 0 bases and the J gene lost 4 bases, with 12 bases spanning the gap. This CDR3 region has 15 residues. Here the CDR3 reads CASSEAPVWLTEAFF. The CDR3 DNA reads as TGTGCCAGCAGTGAAGCGCCCGTTTGGCTCACTGAAGCTTTCTTT.

The chain combines TRBV28 with TRBJ2-5; 12 positions match TRBD1. CDR1 and CDR2 from the germline V gene are MDHEN and SYDVKM. V was clipped by 2 bases and J by 5 bases; unmatched bases: 6. The CDR3 is 16 residues long. CDR3 in DNA: TGTGCCAGCAGTTTAATTGGGACAGGGGGCGCGGAGACCCAGTACTTC. Protein sequence: CASSLIGTGGAETQYF.